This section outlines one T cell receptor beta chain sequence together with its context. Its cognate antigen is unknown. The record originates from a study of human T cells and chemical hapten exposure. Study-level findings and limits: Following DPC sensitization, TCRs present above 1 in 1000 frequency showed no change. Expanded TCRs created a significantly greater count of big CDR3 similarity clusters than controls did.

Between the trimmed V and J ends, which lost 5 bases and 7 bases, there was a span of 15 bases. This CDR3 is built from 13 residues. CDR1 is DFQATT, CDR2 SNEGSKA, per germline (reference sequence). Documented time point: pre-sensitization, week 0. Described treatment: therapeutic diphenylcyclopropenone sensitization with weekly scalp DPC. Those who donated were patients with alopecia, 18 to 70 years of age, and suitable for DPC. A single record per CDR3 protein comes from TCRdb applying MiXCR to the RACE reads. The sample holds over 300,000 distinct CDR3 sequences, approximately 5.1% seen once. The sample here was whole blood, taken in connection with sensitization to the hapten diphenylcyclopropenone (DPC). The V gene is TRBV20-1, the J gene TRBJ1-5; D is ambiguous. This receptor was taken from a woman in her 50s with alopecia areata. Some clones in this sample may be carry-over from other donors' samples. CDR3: CSAGPQRRQPQHF. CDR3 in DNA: TGCAGTGCTGGACCTCAAAGGCGGCAGCCCCAGCATTTT.